This T cell receptor beta chain was profiled in a study of blood T cells in healthy people across ages. The study, taken as a whole, reports: Diversity estimates drawn from one million T cells were deemed underestimates. A roughly linear age-dependent decrease characterized TCR beta diversity per million T cells. As naive T cell percentage varied, TCR beta diversity correlated strongly with it.

The CDR3 runs 15 residues. The germline V gene encodes CDR1 MNHEY and CDR2 SMNVEV (reference sequence). Together with a sample-barcoded 5' primer, a J-beta primer mix was included in a second PCR lasting about 7 to 11 cycles. One entry per CDR3 protein, called by TCRdb with MiXCR from the 5' RACE reads. Counted here are fewer than 2 million distinct CDR3 sequences, around 40% occurring once; the ten biggest clones make up roughly 24%. For this clonotype: Its antigen remains unidentified. The junction and the germline gene differ at one end; a read error may be behind it.

Healthy Russian Caucasian donors spanned ages about 6 to 100 years. This sequence joins TRBV27 and TRBJ2-1; no firm D call. This receptor was identified in a human donor in good health. Sequenced: blood. CDR3 amino acids: CASNLGGSYYNEQFF. The CDR3 DNA reads TGTGCCAGCAATTTAGGCGGCTCCTACTACAATGAGCAGTTCTTC.